A single sample is the source of the 18 T cell receptor beta chains below, sequenced in a study of blood T cell repertoires in COVID-19 (dated by TCRdb to 2019 to 2021). Receptor libraries were prepared by the immunoSEQ multiplex PCR assay. TCRdb re-hosts the immuneACCESS table, in-frame sequences only. Its copies lack some clones; in the studies checked, an unresolved V gene accounts for under half of them, and the cause for the rest is not known. In all, the sample holds some 20,000 clones, and about 81% of those were seen once. Jointly, the top ten make up less than 9% of the sample. The specimen sequenced was peripheral blood. The receptors come from a man in his sixties with acute or convalescent COVID-19.

V usage is TRBV10-3 and J usage is TRBJ1-5, with TRBD1 identical over 9 bases. The ends lost 2 bases at V and 6 bases at J; junction bases unmatched: 5. CDR1 is ENHRY, CDR2 SYGVKD, per germline. The CDR3 sequence is 15 residues long. CDR3 sequence: CAISERLGQGQPQHF. For the CDR3, the DNA is TGTGCCATCAGTGAGCGTCTGGGACAGGGTCAGCCCCAGCATTTT.

This clone was seen a few times. The rearrangement links TRBV18 to TRBJ1-5; no reliable D call. The CDR3 is made up of 15 amino acids. Per the germline V gene, CDR1 is KGHSH and CDR2 is LQKENI. V lost 2 bases and J 5 bases, leaving 13 bases between the germline ends. This CDR3 reads CASSPTSTGHQPQHF. As DNA, the CDR3 is TGTGCCAGCTCACCAACTAGTACGGGTCATCAGCCCCAGCATTTT.

This clone was seen only once. This chain uses TRBV2 with TRBJ2-1; weak D call: TRBD2 (5 bases). V lost 7 bases, J lost 6 bases, and 10 bases lay in between. CDR3 length: 12 residues. CDR1 is SNHLY and CDR2 is FYNNEI in the germline V gene. The CDR3 loop reads CASTPGVNEQFF. For the CDR3, the DNA is TGTGCCAGCACCCCCGGGGTCAATGAGCAGTTCTTC. The variable domain in full, with the rest retrieved from reference TRBV2 and TRBJ2-1, is EPEVTQTPSHQVTQMGQEVILRCVPISNHLYFYWYRQILGQKVEFLVSFYNNEISEKSEIFDDQFSVERPDGSNFTLKIRSTKLEDSAMYFCASTPGVNEQFFGPGTRLTVL.

The V gene is TRBV12-3 or TRBV12-4, the J gene TRBJ2-7, with a tentative D call TRBD2 (7 bases). The CDR3 extends over 13 amino acids. The V end was cut by 0 bases, the J end by 5 bases, with 8 bases between. As DNA, the CDR3 is TGTGCCAGCAGTTTAGCGGGGGGGCACGAGCAGTACTTC. It specifies CASSLAGGHEQYF.

This clone turned up a few times. The V and J genes are TRBV5-4 and TRBJ1-5; maybe TRBD1 (5 bases). Trimming pared 1 base from V and 7 bases from J, leaving 6 bases between. The CDR3 runs 12 residues. Per germline, CDR1 SGHNT and CDR2 YYREEE (reference sequence). CDR3 bases: TGTGCCAGCAGCTTGCAGGGCCAGCCCCAGCATTTT. It yields the protein CASSLQGQPQHF.

V gene TRBV29-1 combines with J gene TRBJ2-1; 9 bases align to TRBD1. The CDR3 length is 17 residues. V was pared by 3 bases and J by 2 bases, with 11 bases of the junction left unmatched. Germline V gene data show CDR1 as SQVTM and CDR2 as ANQGSEA. CDR3 nucleotides: TGCAGCGTTGAGGGACAGGGAGGGGGGCAGCCCTACAATGAGCAGTTCTTC. Protein sequence: CSVEGQGGGQPYNEQFF.

Only one count was recorded for this clone. V gene TRBV9 combines with J gene TRBJ2-2; 10 bases align to TRBD1. The V segment lost 1 base and the J segment 3 bases; nucleotides outside the gene matches: 12. The CDR3 is made up of 19 amino acids. CDR1 and CDR2 from the germline V gene are SGDLS and YYNGEE. This chain's CDR3 is CASSVKDRGLSADTGELFF. DNA for the CDR3: TGTGCCAGCAGCGTAAAAGACAGGGGGCTTAGTGCTGACACCGGGGAGCTGTTTTTT.

The rearrangement links TRBV19 to TRBJ1-5; TRBD1 aligns across 9 bases. Germline CDR1 is LNHDA and CDR2 is SQIVND (reference sequence). The trim removed 6 bases at V and 2 bases at J, leaving 5 bases unmatched. This CDR3 comprises 15 residues. CDR3 DNA sequence: TGTGCCAGTAGCCCGGACAGGGGTGGCAATCAGCCCCAGCATTTT. This encodes CASSPDRGGNQPQHF.

The V gene is TRBV14, the J gene TRBJ1-5; no clear D gene. This CDR3 comprises 13 residues. Germline CDR1 SGHDN, CDR2 FVKESK. Trimming stripped 4 bases from V and 0 bases from J, with 4 bases between. The CDR3 bases are TGTGCCAGCAGCCTTCATAGCAATCAGCCCCAGCATTTT. Protein: CASSLHSNQPQHF.

The rearrangement joins TRBV15 to TRBJ1-5, with 10 bases identical to TRBD1. This CDR3 has 16 amino acids. V lost 3 bases, J lost 6 bases, and 8 bases stayed unmatched. Germline V gene sequence: CDR1 LNHNV, CDR2 YYDKDF (reference sequence). The CDR3: CATSRRDRGTGQPQHF. In nucleotides, the CDR3 is TGTGCCACCAGCAGGCGGGACAGGGGTACGGGTCAGCCCCAGCATTTT. Using reference TRBV15 and TRBJ1-5 for the parts outside the CDR3, the full variable domain is DAMVIQNPRYQVTQFGKPVTLSCSQTLNHNVMYWYQQKSSQAPKLLFHYYDKDFNNEADTPDNFQSRRPNTSFCFLDIRSPGLGDTAMYLCATSRRDRGTGQPQHFGDGTRLSIL.

J is TRBJ2-5 and V is TRBV30; possible D gene TRBD2, 7 bases. Germline-derived CDR1 and CDR2 are GTSNPN and SVGIG (reference sequence). CDR3 length: 15 amino acids. V lost 2 bases, J lost 5 bases, and 18 bases lay in between. CDR3 sequence (DNA): TGTGCCTGGAGTCCCGGAAGGGGGGGCTGGGAGACCCAGTACTTC. This sequence encodes CAWSPGRGGWETQYF. The full variable domain, its missing parts supplied by reference TRBV30 and TRBJ2-5, is SQTIHQWPATLVQPVGSPLSLECTVEGTSNPNLYWYRQAAGRGLQLLFYSVGIGQISSEVPQNLSASRPQDRQFILSSKKLLLSDSGFYLCAWSPGRGGWETQYFGPGTRLLVL.

The chain recombines TRBV2 with TRBJ2-1, with 7 positions matching TRBD2. Germline lookup yields CDR1 SNHLY and CDR2 FYNNEI. Trimming at V came to 2 bases and at J to 16 bases, leaving 11 bases not matched to a gene. The CDR3 is 13 amino acids. The CDR3 loop reads CASSESPVRGLFF. CDR3 bases: TGTGCCAGCAGTGAAAGTCCGGTCCGGGGACTATTCTTC.

This chain connects TRBV5-1 to TRBJ1-1; 9 positions match TRBD1. Trimming at V came to 1 base and at J to 5 bases, leaving 6 bases not matched to a gene. CDR1 is SGHRS, CDR2 YFSETQ, per germline. The CDR3 extends over 15 amino acids. The CDR3 loop is CASSLKGQGATEAFF. The CDR3 DNA sequence: TGCGCCAGCAGCTTGAAGGGACAGGGTGCAACTGAAGCTTTCTTT.

V gene TRBV2 combines with J gene TRBJ2-5; a weak D match, TRBD2 (6 bases). The V end lost 7 bases, the J end lost 3 bases, and 15 bases lay between the germline ends. This CDR3 is built from 14 residues. CDR1 is SNHLY, CDR2 FYNNEI, per germline. The CDR3 DNA is TGTGCCAGCACCATACTTCGCGGGGAAGAGACCCAGTACTTC. This translates into CASTILRGEETQYF.

V is TRBV27 and J is TRBJ1-2; 12 positions agree with TRBD1. The CDR3 is made up of 19 amino acids. The V and J ends lost 0 bases and 0 bases, in that order; junction bases with no gene match: 8. Per the germline V gene, CDR1 is MNHEY and CDR2 is SMNVEV (reference sequence). CDR3 nucleotides: TGTGCCAGCAGTTTATCTGGGGGGACAGGGGGCGCCTCTAACTATGGCTACACCTTC. Translation gives CASSLSGGTGGASNYGYTF.

The chain is built from TRBV7-3 and TRBJ2-3, with D possibly matching TRBD1 (6 bases). This CDR3 contains 14 residues. Per the germline V gene, CDR1 is SGHTA and CDR2 is FQGTGA. Deletions cut 5 bases from V and 6 bases from J, with 15 bases between. This chain's CDR3 is CASSRDRLQDTQYF. CDR3 nucleotide sequence: TGTGCCAGCAGCCGTGACAGGTTGCAGGATACGCAGTATTTT.

V and J are TRBV15 and TRBJ1-1, with D unclear. Trimming removed 4 bases at V and 6 bases at J, with 12 bases between. CDR3 size: 13 residues. CDR1 LNHNV and CDR2 YYDKDF come from the germline V gene (reference sequence). The CDR3 sequence: CATSTGMVSEAFF. Here the CDR3 DNA reads TGTGCCACCAGCACTGGCATGGTGTCTGAAGCTTTCTTT.

The genes are TRBV2 and TRBJ2-7; D possibly corresponds to TRBD2 (5 bases). Germline CDR1 reads SNHLY; CDR2 reads FYNNEI. With 8 bases removed from V and 0 bases from J, the gap between germline ends came to 14 bases. This CDR3 region has 14 residues. For the CDR3, the DNA is TGTGCCAGCTTTAACCGGGAAAGCTCCTACGAGCAGTACTTC. Its protein is CASFNRESSYEQYF.